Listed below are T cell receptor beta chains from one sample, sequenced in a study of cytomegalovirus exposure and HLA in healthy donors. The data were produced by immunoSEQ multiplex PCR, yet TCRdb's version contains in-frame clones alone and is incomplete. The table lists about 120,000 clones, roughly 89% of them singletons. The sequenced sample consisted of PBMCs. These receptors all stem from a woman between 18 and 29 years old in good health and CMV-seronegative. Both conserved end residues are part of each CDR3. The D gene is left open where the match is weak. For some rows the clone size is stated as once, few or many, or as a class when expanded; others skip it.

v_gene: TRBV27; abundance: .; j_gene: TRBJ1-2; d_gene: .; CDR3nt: TGTGCCAGCAGCACAGGGAATCCTTTCTATGGCTACACCTTC; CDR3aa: CASSTGNPFYGYTF
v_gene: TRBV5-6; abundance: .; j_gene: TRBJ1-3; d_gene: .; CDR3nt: TGTGCCAGCAGCTTGCGGCGGGGGCTCGGAAACACCATATATTTT; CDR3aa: CASSLRRGLGNTIYF
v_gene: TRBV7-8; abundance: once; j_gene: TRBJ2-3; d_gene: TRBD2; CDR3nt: TGTGCCAGCAGCTTTAATTTAGCGGGGTTAACAGATACGCAGTATTTT; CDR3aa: CASSFNLAGLTDTQYF
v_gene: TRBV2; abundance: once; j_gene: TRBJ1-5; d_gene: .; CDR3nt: TGTGCCAGCAGGGCACCGGGGGGGCCCCAGCATTTT; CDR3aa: CASRAPGGPQHF
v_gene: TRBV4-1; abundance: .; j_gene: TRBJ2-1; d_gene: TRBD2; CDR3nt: TGCGCCAGCAGCCAAGATCTCCTGGGGGGGAATGAGCAGTTCTTC; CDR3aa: CASSQDLLGGNEQFF
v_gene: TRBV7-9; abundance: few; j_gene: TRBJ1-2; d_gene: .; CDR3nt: TGTGCCAGCAGCTTCTCTAACTATGGCTACACCTTC; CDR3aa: CASSFSNYGYTF
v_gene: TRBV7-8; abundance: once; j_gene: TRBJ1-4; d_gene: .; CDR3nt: TGTGCCAGCATTCTGATGGGGGGGACCCCTGCAACTAATGAAAAACTGTTTTTT; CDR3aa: CASILMGGTPATNEKLFF
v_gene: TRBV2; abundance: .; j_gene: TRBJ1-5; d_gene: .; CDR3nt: TGTGCCAGCAGTCTTGGGGGGGGAAATCAGCCCCAGCATTTT; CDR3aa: CASSLGGGNQPQHF
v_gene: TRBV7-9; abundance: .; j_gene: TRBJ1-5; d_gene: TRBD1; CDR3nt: TGTGCCAGCAGTTCAGGGGGCGGCAATCAGCCCCAGCATTTT; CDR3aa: CASSSGGGNQPQHF
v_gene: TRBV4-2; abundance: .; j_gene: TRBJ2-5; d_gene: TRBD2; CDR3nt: TGTGCCAGCAGCCAAGGCGCGGCGGGAGATGGGACCCAGTACTTC; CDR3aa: CASSQGAAGDGTQYF
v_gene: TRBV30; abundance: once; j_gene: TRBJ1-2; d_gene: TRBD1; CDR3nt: TGTGCCTGGAAAGGACAGGGGGGCTACACCTTC; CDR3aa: CAWKGQGGYTF
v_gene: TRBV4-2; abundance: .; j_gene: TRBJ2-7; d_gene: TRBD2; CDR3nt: TGTGCCAGCAGCCAAGAAGGGCTAGCGGGATTCTACGAGCAGTACTTC; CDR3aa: CASSQEGLAGFYEQYF
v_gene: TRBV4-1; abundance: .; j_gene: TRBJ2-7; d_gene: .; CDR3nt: TGCGCCAGCAGCCAAGATCACCAAGCCCCATCGCAGTACTTC; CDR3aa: CASSQDHQAPSQYF
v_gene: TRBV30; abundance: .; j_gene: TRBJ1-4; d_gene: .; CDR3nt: TGTGCCTGGAGTGCATTGACAGGCAGTAATGAAAAACTGTTTTTT; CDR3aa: CAWSALTGSNEKLFF
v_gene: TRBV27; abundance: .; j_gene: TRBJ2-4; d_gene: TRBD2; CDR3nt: TGTGCCAGCAGTGGACTAGACAAAAACATTCAGTACTTC; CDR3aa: CASSGLDKNIQYF
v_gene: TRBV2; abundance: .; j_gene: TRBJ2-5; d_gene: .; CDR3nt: TGTGCCAGCAGACCAGACCAAGAGACCCAGTACTTC; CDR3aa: CASRPDQETQYF
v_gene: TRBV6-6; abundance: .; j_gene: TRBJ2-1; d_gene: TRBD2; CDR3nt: TGTGCCAGCAGCACGATATCAGCGGGAGGGGAGGAGTTCTTC; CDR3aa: CASSTISAGGEEFF
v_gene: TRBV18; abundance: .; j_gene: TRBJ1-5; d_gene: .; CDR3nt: TGTGCCAGCTCACCACTGGGGGCAAGCAATCAGCCCCAGCATTTT; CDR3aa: CASSPLGASNQPQHF
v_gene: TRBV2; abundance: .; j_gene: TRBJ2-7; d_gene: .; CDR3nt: TGTGCCAGCAGTGGAACAGGGACCGAGCAGTACTTC; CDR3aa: CASSGTGTEQYF
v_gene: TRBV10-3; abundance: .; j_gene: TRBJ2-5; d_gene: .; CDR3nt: TGTGCCATCAGTGTGGACACGAACCAAGAGACCCAGTACTTC; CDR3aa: CAISVDTNQETQYF
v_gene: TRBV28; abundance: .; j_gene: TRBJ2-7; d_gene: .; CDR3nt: TGTGCCAGCAGTATGGACACCATTTCCTACGAGCAGTACTTC; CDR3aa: CASSMDTISYEQYF
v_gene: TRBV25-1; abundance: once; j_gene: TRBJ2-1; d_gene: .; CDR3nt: TGTGCCAGCAGTGAATCCCAGGGATACAATGAGCAGTTCTTC; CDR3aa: CASSESQGYNEQFF
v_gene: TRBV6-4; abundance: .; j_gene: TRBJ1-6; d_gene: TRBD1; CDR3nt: TGTGCCAGCAGTGAGGGACAGGGGAATTCACCCCTCCACTTT; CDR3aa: CASSEGQGNSPLHF
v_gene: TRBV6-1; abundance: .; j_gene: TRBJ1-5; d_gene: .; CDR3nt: TGTGCCAGCAGTGAAGGGCAGGGGAGCAATCAGCCCCAGCATTTT; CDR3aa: CASSEGQGSNQPQHF
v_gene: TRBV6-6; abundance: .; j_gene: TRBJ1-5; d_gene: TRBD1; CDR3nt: TGTGCCAGCAGCCTACAGGGGGATCAGCCCCAGCATTTT; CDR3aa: CASSLQGDQPQHF
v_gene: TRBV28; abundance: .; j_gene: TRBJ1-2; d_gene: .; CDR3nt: TGTGCCAGCAGTTCCATAGACAGTTACTACTTCTATGGCTACACCTTC; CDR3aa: CASSSIDSYYFYGYTF
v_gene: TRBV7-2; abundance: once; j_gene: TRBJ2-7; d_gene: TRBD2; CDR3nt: TGTGCCAGCAGCCCAGGACTAGCGGATTCCTACGAGCAGTACTTC; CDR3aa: CASSPGLADSYEQYF